The sequence of this T cell receptor beta chain was determined in a study of T cells in Graves' hyperthyroidism and ophthalmopathy. Study-level points and caveats: The majority of expanded thyroid clonotypes above 0.001 also appeared in blood.

There were TCR beta CDR3 regions amplified from RNA transcripts. The HTBI set primed first-round TCR CDR3 RT-PCR. Using its own MiXCR run on the multiplex PCR reads, TCRdb lists one record per CDR3 protein. The sample carries 400,000 to 600,000 distinct CDR3 sequences, less than 25% recorded once. The CDR3 is 15 amino acids. The V gene lost 5 bases and the J gene lost 6 bases, with 20 bases spanning the gap. In the case of this clonotype: The target antigen is unknown.

The chain uses TRBV12-3 or TRBV12-4 and TRBJ2-7, with D perhaps TRBD1 (6 bases). The specimen was blood. The source of this sequence is a man younger than 30 with Graves' hyperthyroidism. The CDR3 here is CASSPSQGLGVEQYF. DNA of the CDR3: TGTGCCAGCAGTCCATCACAGGGTCTAGGGGTCGAGCAGTACTTC.